The 25 T cell receptor beta chains below come from one sample, sequenced in a study of cytomegalovirus exposure and HLA in healthy donors. PCR was performed using 60 Vbeta and 13 Jbeta primers. The assay was immunoSEQ multiplex PCR, and TCRdb's table has in-frame clones only and misses some. The table lists about 82,000 clones, approximately 80% of them singletons. The sequenced sample was PBMCs. All receptors come from a man aged 50-60 years in good health and CMV-seronegative.

This clone was seen just once. This rearrangement joins TRBV5-1 to TRBJ2-4; 12 nucleotides match TRBD2. The CDR3 totals 18 residues. Germline V CDR1 and CDR2: SGHRS, YFSETQ. The junction had 5 bases not matched to a gene; V was cut back by 0 bases and J by 1 base. The CDR3 is CASSLGLAGDLAKNIQYF. The CDR3 DNA is TGCGCCAGCAGCTTGGGACTAGCGGGGGACCTCGCCAAAAACATTCAGTACTTC.

V usage is TRBV2 and J usage is TRBJ2-7; TRBD2 is a possible D gene (6 bases). Trimming cost V 11 bases and J 6 bases, with 23 bases left between them. The CDR3 has 14 residues. Germline V gives CDR1 SNHLY, CDR2 FYNNEI. The CDR3 sequence: CADRRDFGAREQYF. The CDR3 nucleotides read TGTGCCGACCGCCGGGACTTTGGGGCGCGCGAGCAGTACTTC.

V and J are TRBV18 and TRBJ2-7; maybe TRBD1 (5 bases). The CDR3 loop spans 17 amino acids. The V gene's germline CDR1 is KGHSH and CDR2 LQKENI. V was trimmed by 2 bases and J by 7 bases, leaving 24 bases between them. The chain's CDR3 is CASSPFPGSQLSTEQYF. CDR3 sequence (DNA): TGTGCCAGCTCACCATTCCCAGGGTCCCAATTATCTACAGAGCAGTACTTC.

The rearrangement joins TRBV7-2 to TRBJ2-1; a weak D match, TRBD2 (6 bases). The germline V and J ends were trimmed by 4 bases and 4 bases, with 14 bases remaining between them. Germline V lookup: CDR1 SGHTA, CDR2 FQGNSA. The CDR3 sequence is 15 residues long. The CDR3 DNA is TGTGCCAGCAGCTCTAGGGACTGGATTTACAATGAGCAGTTCTTC. Translation: CASSSRDWIYNEQFF.

The V gene is TRBV12-5, the J gene TRBJ2-7; 8 positions match TRBD1. The CDR3 totals 15 residues. Germline V lookup: CDR1 LGHNT, CDR2 FRNRAP. V shed 6 bases and J 7 bases; nucleotides not matched to a gene: 14. The CDR3 loop is CASGIWTGLLSEQYF. CDR3 sequence (DNA): TGTGCTAGTGGAATTTGGACAGGGCTTTTAAGTGAGCAGTACTTC.

CDR3 nucleotides: TGCGCCAGCAGCCAACTTCCGGGACAGGGGGCCGGTGGAAACACCATATATTTT. This translates into CASSQLPGQGAGGNTIYF. The chain links TRBV4-1 to TRBJ1-3; TRBD1 aligns across 12 bases. V shed 2 bases and J 3 bases; nucleotides not matched to a gene: 8. Germline loops: CDR1 MGHRA, CDR2 YSYEKL. The CDR3 runs 18 residues.

In its sample, this clone was seen once. The V gene is TRBV2, the J gene TRBJ2-7; TRBD2 matches 7 bases. Trimming cost V 4 bases and J 0 bases; bases outside gene matches: 6. This CDR3 spans 15 amino acids. In germline, CDR1 is SNHLY, CDR2 FYNNEI. CDR3 sequence (DNA): TGTGCCAGCAGTGGGGGGGGGTTACACTCCTACGAGCAGTACTTC. It translates to CASSGGGLHSYEQYF.

The rearrangement links TRBV7-2 to TRBJ1-1, with 10 bases identical to TRBD1. Germline V gene lookup returns CDR1 SGHTA and CDR2 FQGNSA. With V trimmed by 3 bases and J by 4 bases, 14 bases remained unmatched. The CDR3 covers 18 residues. This chain's CDR3 is CASSFRDRGWSLGTEAFF. The CDR3 DNA is TGTGCCAGCAGCTTTCGGGACAGGGGATGGAGCTTGGGCACTGAAGCTTTCTTT.

V and J are TRBV6-1 and TRBJ1-5; 8 bases fit TRBD1. The junction had 6 bases not matched to a gene; V was cut back by 6 bases and J by 2 bases. The CDR3 is 15 amino acids. The germline V gene has CDR1 MNHNS and CDR2 SASEGT. DNA for the CDR3: TGTGCCAGCAGGGCCGACAGGGGAGGCAATCAGCCCCAGCATTTT. Its translation is CASRADRGGNQPQHF.

This clone was detected only once. J is TRBJ2-5 and V is TRBV5-1; D is undetermined. This CDR3 comprises 14 residues. CDR1 SGHRS and CDR2 YFSETQ come from the germline V gene. Trimming removed 0 bases from V and 5 bases from J, with 11 bases in between. CDR3 nucleotide sequence: TGCGCCAGCAGCTTGGCTGAACTACCGGAGACCCAGTACTTC. It encodes CASSLAELPETQYF.

This chain joins TRBV6-1 and TRBJ1-4; 9 nucleotides match TRBD1. V lost 4 bases to trimming and J lost 10 bases; unmatched junction nucleotides: 1. The CDR3 has 12 residues. CDR1 and CDR2 from the germline V gene are MNHNS and SASEGT. The CDR3, as DNA: TGTGCCAGCAGTGGACAGGGGGGAAAACTGTTTTTT. This translates into CASSGQGGKLFF.

The chain has TRBV7-3 and TRBJ2-7; the D gene is possibly TRBD2 (7 bases). The CDR3 length is 14 residues. The V end was cut by 5 bases, the J end by 2 bases, with 13 bases between. Germline assignment: CDR1 SGHTA and CDR2 FQGTGA. The CDR3 DNA sequence: TGTGCCAGCAGCCCCGGGGAGGGGGCCTACGAGCAGTACTTC. Protein: CASSPGEGAYEQYF.

The rearrangement uses TRBV7-9 and TRBJ1-6; D is ambiguous. CDR3 length: 15 residues. V lost 7 bases to trimming and J lost 7 bases, with 17 bases between them. The germline gives CDR1 SEHNR, CDR2 FQNEAQ (reference sequence). This CDR3 is CASTPLGLTNSPLHF. CDR3 DNA: TGTGCCAGCACCCCCTTAGGACTAACAAATTCACCCCTCCACTTT.

The chain links TRBV19 to TRBJ1-6; D might be TRBD1 (5 bases). The germline gives CDR1 LNHDA, CDR2 SQIVND (reference sequence). Deletions cut 3 bases from V and 2 bases from J, with 8 bases between. The CDR3 sequence is 15 residues long. For the CDR3, the DNA is TGTGCCAGTAGTATGGCGGACACCTATAATTCACCCCTCCACTTT. Its translation: CASSMADTYNSPLHF.

The chain carries TRBV5-1 and TRBJ2-7; 9 bases line up with TRBD2. The CDR3 covers 17 residues. J was trimmed by 0 bases and V by 4 bases; bases with no gene match: 11. The germline V gene has CDR1 SGHRS and CDR2 YFSETQ. In DNA form, the CDR3 reads TGCGCCAGCAGCCCTTACCTTAGCGGGGGAAGCTCCTACGAGCAGTACTTC. Residues: CASSPYLSGGSSYEQYF.

This clone has only one observation. The chain employs TRBV19 and TRBJ1-2; 7 positions agree with TRBD1. This CDR3 has 15 amino acids. CDR1 and CDR2 from the germline V gene are LNHDA and SQIVND (reference sequence). V shed 9 bases and J 1 base; nucleotides not matched to a gene: 11. CDR3 loop: CASHRLTGNNYGYTF. As DNA, the CDR3 is TGTGCCAGCCACCGGCTGACAGGGAATAACTATGGCTACACCTTC.

The chain links TRBV7-3 to TRBJ2-3; the match to TRBD2 covers 9 bases. The germline V gene encodes CDR1 SGHTA and CDR2 FQGTGA. CDR3 length equals 16 residues. Trimming at V came to 5 bases and at J to 6 bases, leaving 12 bases not matched to a gene. CDR3 loop: CASSPFGGGARDTQYF. In DNA form, the CDR3 reads TGTGCCAGCAGCCCATTCGGCGGGGGGGCCCGGGATACGCAGTATTTT.

This clone is a singleton in its sample. The CDR3 DNA is TGTGCCAGCAGTCAAGGGGGGGCCAGCTACGAGCAGTACTTC. Protein product: CASSQGGASYEQYF. V is TRBV28 and J is TRBJ2-7, with D perhaps TRBD2 (7 bases). V was pared by 5 bases and J by 3 bases, with 14 bases between. Germline V lookup: CDR1 MDHEN, CDR2 SYDVKM. This CDR3 comprises 14 residues.

The chain uses TRBV5-4 and TRBJ2-5; D might be TRBD2 (7 bases). V was pared by 2 bases and J by 5 bases, with 16 bases between. CDR3 length equals 15 residues. Germline V lookup: CDR1 SGHNT, CDR2 YYREEE (reference sequence). The CDR3 coding sequence is TGTGCCAGCAGCTTTACGGGGGGCCGTTCTGAGACCCAGTACTTC. This encodes CASSFTGGRSETQYF.

This chain links TRBV2 with TRBJ2-1; 8 bases agree with TRBD2. CDR3 size: 16 residues. V was pared by 4 bases and J by 0 bases, with 5 bases of the junction left unmatched. CDR1 and CDR2 (germline): SNHLY, FYNNEI. The DNA of the CDR3 is TGTGCCAGCAGTGTCAGCGGGGGTAGCTCCTACAATGAGCAGTTCTTC. This translates into CASSVSGGSSYNEQFF.

The chain links TRBV2 to TRBJ2-7, with 8 bases matching TRBD1. Trimming cost V 2 bases and J 7 bases; bases outside gene matches: 10. This CDR3 has 15 residues. Germline CDR1 is SNHLY and CDR2 is FYNNEI. The CDR3 sequence: CASSERRQGAKEQYF. The CDR3 DNA reads as TGTGCCAGCAGTGAACGGCGGCAGGGGGCGAAAGAGCAGTACTTC.

This sequence joins TRBV28 and TRBJ2-7; a weak D match, TRBD1 (5 bases). Germline V gene data show CDR1 as MDHEN and CDR2 as SYDVKM. V was pared by 6 bases and J by 3 bases, with 15 bases between. The CDR3 contains 14 residues. CDR3 in amino acids: CASRPQGQGYEQYF. CDR3 nucleotides: TGTGCCAGCAGACCACAAGGGCAGGGCTACGAGCAGTACTTC.

This clone has more than one count but fewer than ten. The chain recombines TRBV18 with TRBJ2-2; possibly TRBD1 for D (6 bases). The length of the CDR3 is 14 residues. CDR1 and CDR2 (germline): KGHSH, LQKENI. With 1 base removed from V and 7 bases from J, the gap between germline ends came to 10 bases. The CDR3 sequence is CASSPHEDSGELFF. CDR3 nucleotide sequence: TGTGCCAGCTCACCACACGAGGACAGCGGGGAGCTGTTTTTT.

V gene TRBV5-6 combines with J gene TRBJ2-3; 8 bases fit TRBD2. Per germline, CDR1 SGHDT and CDR2 YYEEEE. This CDR3 is built from 14 residues. V lost 3 bases, J lost 6 bases, and 6 bases stayed unmatched. The DNA for the CDR3 is TGTGCCAGCAGCTGGAGCGGGGGCTGGGATACGCAGTATTTT. Translation: CASSWSGGWDTQYF.

This sequence joins TRBV19 and TRBJ2-4, with TRBD2 matching 13 bases. Trimming at V came to 4 bases and at J to 0 bases, leaving 6 bases not matched to a gene. The CDR3 sequence is 18 residues long. CDR1 LNHDA and CDR2 SQIVND come from the germline V gene (reference sequence). CDR3 amino acids: CASSTQTSGGVAKNIQYF. In DNA form, the CDR3 reads TGTGCCAGTAGTACCCAAACTAGCGGGGGGGTAGCCAAAAACATTCAGTACTTC.